The present TCR beta chain was sequenced within a study of T cells in women clearing cervical HPV infection. Study-wide context: Case blood drawn at lesion detection; control blood after infection cleared.

In the case of this clone: The sequence runs out 3 residues before the end of the CDR3; the remainder is reconstructed from the germline J gene.

Germline lookup yields CDR1 LNHDA and CDR2 SQIVND (reference sequence). The CDR3 is 14 residues long. V was pared by 3 bases and J by 6 bases, with 5 bases of the junction left unmatched. TCR beta CDR3 amplified by multiplex PCR from approximately 1,100 ng genomic DNA. The method was immunoSEQ multiplex PCR; TCRdb's version includes in-frame clones alone and lacks a portion of them. Its table records some 23,000 clones. The sequenced sample was blood buffy coat. This receptor was taken from a woman aged 18-70 years with a cervical HPV16 infection that either progressed to CIN3+ or cleared (not recorded which). The chain recombines TRBV19 with TRBJ2-7, with 10 nucleotides matching TRBD2. CDR3 DNA (partial): TGTGCCAGTAGTATCGTAGCGGGAGGATCCGAG. The encoded protein is CASSIVAGGSE. The whole CDR3 region reads CASSIVAGGSEQYF.